The 15 T cell receptor beta chains listed next were all sequenced from one sample in a study of cytomegalovirus exposure and HLA in healthy donors. 60 Vbeta and 13 Jbeta primers were used in PCR. Here immunoSEQ multiplex PCR was the method, and the copy in TCRdb shows in-frame clones only, minus some. The table records some 90,000 clones, more than 60% of them present only once. Sequenced material: PBMCs. These receptors were collected from a man between 45 and 60 years old in good health and CMV-seronegative.

This clone was seen just once. V and J are TRBV18 and TRBJ2-3; 8 nucleotides line up with TRBD1. Germline V gene data show CDR1 as KGHSH and CDR2 as LQKENI. Trimming cost V 4 bases and J 0 bases; bases outside gene matches: 0. This CDR3 has 14 amino acids. The CDR3 loop reads CASSRTGSTDTQYF. In DNA, the CDR3 is TGTGCCAGCTCACGGACAGGGAGCACAGATACGCAGTATTTT.

This sequence joins TRBV27 and TRBJ2-7; TRBD2 aligns across 13 bases. This CDR3 is 14 amino acids long. The ends lost 6 bases at V and 7 bases at J; junction bases unmatched: 6. Germline V gene data show CDR1 as MNHEY and CDR2 as SMNVEV (reference sequence). The CDR3 spells CASRGLAGAREQYF. CDR3 coding DNA: TGTGCCAGCAGAGGACTAGCGGGAGCTCGGGAGCAGTACTTC.

This sequence joins TRBV2 and TRBJ2-2; 9 nucleotides agree with TRBD1. The germline gives CDR1 SNHLY, CDR2 FYNNEI. J gave up 3 bases and V 8 bases, and 7 bases lay outside the gene matches. The CDR3 covers 15 residues. This chain's CDR3 is CASSRTGADTGELFF. The CDR3 region has the DNA TGTGCCAGCTCCAGGACAGGGGCGGACACCGGGGAGCTGTTTTTT. The whole variable domain, filled in from reference TRBV2 and TRBJ2-2, reads EPEVTQTPSHQVTQMGQEVILRCVPISNHLYFYWYRQILGQKVEFLVSFYNNEISEKSEIFDDQFSVERPDGSNFTLKIRSTKLEDSAMYFCASSRTGADTGELFFGEGSRLTVL.

The CDR3 spells CAWNPLPPRDYVSGANVLTF. In DNA, the CDR3 is TGTGCCTGGAACCCCTTACCACCCCGGGACTACGTCTCTGGGGCCAACGTCCTGACTTTC. V usage is TRBV30 and J usage is TRBJ2-6; 7 positions agree with TRBD2. Germline lookup yields CDR1 GTSNPN and CDR2 SVGIG (reference sequence). J gave up 0 bases and V 4 bases, and 18 bases lay outside the gene matches. CDR3 size: 20 residues.

The chain combines TRBV10-3 with TRBJ1-2; D unresolved. The CDR3 consists of 14 residues. V was cut by 0 bases and J by 8 bases, with 13 bases left in between. Germline CDR1 ENHRY, CDR2 SYGVKD. CDR3 sequence: CAISESGSLRGYTF. The CDR3, as DNA: TGTGCCATCAGTGAGTCAGGGAGTTTGCGCGGCTACACCTTC.

This chain connects TRBV9 to TRBJ2-2, with no clear D. The V end lost 3 bases, the J end lost 1 base, and 7 bases lay between the germline ends. Per the germline V gene, CDR1 is SGDLS and CDR2 is YYNGEE. This CDR3 is built from 14 residues. This CDR3 reads CASSGAVNTGELFF. DNA for the CDR3: TGTGCCAGCAGCGGGGCAGTGAACACCGGGGAGCTGTTTTTT.

The chain combines TRBV18 with TRBJ2-3; possible D gene TRBD1, 6 bases. Germline V lookup: CDR1 KGHSH, CDR2 LQKENI. The ends were cut back, 2 bases at V and 6 bases at J, with 9 bases in the middle. This CDR3 is built from 13 residues. CDR3 nucleotide sequence: TGTGCCAGCTCACCAAACAGGGAGGATACGCAGTATTTT. Encoded protein: CASSPNREDTQYF.

The rearrangement links TRBV29-1 to TRBJ2-3, with 9 bases identical to TRBD1. This CDR3 region has 14 residues. V lost 7 bases and J lost 3; bases outside the gene matches: 8. CDR1 and CDR2 (germline): SQVTM, ANQGSEA. This CDR3 reads CSGSPGQGTDTQYF. The CDR3 region has the DNA TGCAGCGGTTCACCAGGACAGGGGACAGATACGCAGTATTTT.

This clone has just a few counts. The chain carries TRBV5-1 and TRBJ2-5, with 7 bases identical to TRBD1. The V gene's germline CDR1 is SGHRS and CDR2 YFSETQ. The CDR3 is 15 amino acids. V lost 6 bases to trimming and J lost 5 bases; unmatched junction nucleotides: 13. CDR3 sequence (DNA): TGCGCCAGCACTTACAGGGGCCCTGATACTGAGACCCAGTACTTC. This sequence encodes CASTYRGPDTETQYF.

This sequence joins TRBV10-1 and TRBJ2-7; D perhaps matches TRBD1 (6 bases). The CDR3 is 18 amino acids. Per the germline V gene, CDR1 is WNHNN and CDR2 is SYGVQD (reference sequence). The V end lost 1 base, the J end lost 6 bases, and 25 bases lay between the germline ends. The CDR3 protein is CASSEFKTGPSFAREQYF. CDR3 in DNA: TGCGCCAGCAGTGAGTTTAAGACAGGCCCTTCCTTCGCTCGCGAGCAGTACTTC.

This clone was picked up a small number of times. This chain connects TRBV19 to TRBJ2-5; D is undetermined. Looked up from germline, CDR1 is LNHDA and CDR2 is SQIVND (reference sequence). CDR3 length: 11 residues. V was pared by 3 bases and J by 5 bases, with 4 bases between. CDR3 protein: CASSIMETQYF. CDR3 nucleotide sequence: TGTGCCAGTAGTATTATGGAGACCCAGTACTTC.

The rearrangement links TRBV4-1 to TRBJ1-3, with unresolved D. The CDR3 contains 18 residues. The germline V gene encodes CDR1 MGHRA and CDR2 YSYEKL. The germline V and J ends were trimmed by 1 base and 4 bases, with 20 bases remaining between them. The CDR3 loop reads CASSQGKRLGLRGNTIYF. Written as DNA, the CDR3 is TGCGCCAGCAGCCAAGGTAAGCGCCTAGGTCTGCGAGGAAACACCATATATTTT.

V and J are TRBV5-6 and TRBJ2-7, with D uncertain. CDR3 size: 11 residues. V dropped 2 bases and J dropped 6 bases, with 6 bases sitting between them. Per germline, CDR1 SGHDT and CDR2 YYEEEE. This chain's CDR3 is CASSFSGEQYF. The CDR3 nucleotides read TGTGCCAGCAGCTTTAGTGGCGAGCAGTACTTC.

The genes are TRBV4-1 and TRBJ2-5; 10 nucleotides line up with TRBD2. V shed 4 bases, J shed 5 bases, and the junction held 10 bases outside the gene matches. This CDR3 contains 16 residues. In germline, CDR1 is MGHRA, CDR2 YSYEKL. In nucleotides, the CDR3 is TGCGCCAGCAGCCCCCTCAGCGGGGGGGCCCAGGAGACCCAGTACTTC. Translation: CASSPLSGGAQETQYF.

V is TRBV10-2 and J is TRBJ1-2; D remains unclear. CDR3 length equals 14 residues. Between the trimmed V and J ends, which lost 3 bases and 6 bases, there was a span of 14 bases. Germline CDR1 and CDR2: WSHSY and SAAADI. In DNA form, the CDR3 reads TGCGCCAGCAGTGATCCGGGTCGGATCGATGGCTACACCTTC. Its protein is CASSDPGRIDGYTF.